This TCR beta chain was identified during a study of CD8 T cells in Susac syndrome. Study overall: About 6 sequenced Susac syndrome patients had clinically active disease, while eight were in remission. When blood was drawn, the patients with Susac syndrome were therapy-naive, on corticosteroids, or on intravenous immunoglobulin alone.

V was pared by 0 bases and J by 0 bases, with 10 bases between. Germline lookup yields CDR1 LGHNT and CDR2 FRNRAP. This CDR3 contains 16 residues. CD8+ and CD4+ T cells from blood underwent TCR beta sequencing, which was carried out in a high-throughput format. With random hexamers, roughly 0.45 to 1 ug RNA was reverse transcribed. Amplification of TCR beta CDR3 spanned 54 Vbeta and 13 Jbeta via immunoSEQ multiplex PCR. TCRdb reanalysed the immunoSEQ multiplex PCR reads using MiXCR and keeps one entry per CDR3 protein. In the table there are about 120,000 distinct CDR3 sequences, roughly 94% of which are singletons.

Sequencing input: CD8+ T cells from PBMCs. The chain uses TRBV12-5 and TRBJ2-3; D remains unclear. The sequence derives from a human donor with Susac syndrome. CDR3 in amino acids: CASGLVAGSSTDTQYF. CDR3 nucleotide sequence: TGTGCTAGTGGTTTGGTTGCCGGTTCTAGCACAGATACGCAGTATTTT.